This T cell receptor beta chain was identified in a study of CD8 T cells in ankylosing spondylitis. This clonotype was recorded a few times. Its specificity is unknown. MiXCR, applied by TCRdb to the 5' RACE reads, yields one record per CDR3 protein. The data contain hundreds of thousands of distinct CDR3 sequences, approximately 12% of them singletons. The length of the CDR3 is 15 residues. The ends were cut back, 0 bases at V and 4 bases at J, with 15 bases in the middle. The germline gives CDR1 DFQATT, CDR2 SNEGSKA (reference sequence). Study outcomes and limitations: In ankylosing spondylitis blood, a motif of seven to nine highly homologous TCR beta variants appeared characteristic. As reported, disease-linked clones showed significant enrichment in matched ankylosing spondylitis synovial fluid.

Sequenced sample: blood, either unsorted or a sorted T cell fraction (not recorded which). The chain joins TRBV20-1 to TRBJ1-2, with a tentative D call TRBD1 (5 bases). The sequence derives from a male donor with ankylosing spondylitis. As DNA, the CDR3 is TGCAGTGCTAGAGATCTTGGGGCGCGGTTCTATGGCTACACCTTC. Protein product: CSARDLGARFYGYTF.